These 25 T cell receptor beta chains were all obtained from the same sample, sequenced in a study of identical twins. TCRdb re-derived calls from the 5' RACE reads in MiXCR, one entry per CDR3 protein. The repertoire holds about 240,000 distinct CDR3 sequences, approximately 6.8% seen once, with around 5% in the top ten. This same sample was also part of a study on yellow fever vaccine responses in identical twins.

Input material: CD8+ T cells sorted from blood. Receptors were obtained from a woman in her late teens or twenties in good health.

There are a few counts of this clonotype. The rearrangement uses TRBV11-3 and TRBJ2-1; D not certain. The CDR3 is 14 residues long. Trimming took off 0 bases at V and 3 bases at J, with 6 bases between the two ends. CDR1 is SGHNT and CDR2 is YENEEA in the germline V gene. CDR3 region: CASSLDANYNEQFF. CDR3 bases: TGTGCCAGCAGCTTAGACGCTAACTACAATGAGCAGTTCTTC.

In its sample, this clonotype was seen a few times. CDR3 residues: CASSLDGREGTEAFF. CDR3 sequence (DNA): TGTGCCAGCAGCTTGGACGGCAGGGAGGGCACTGAAGCTTTCTTT. V usage is TRBV5-5 and J usage is TRBJ1-1; TRBD1 is a possible D gene (5 bases). Deletions cut 0 bases from V and 4 bases from J, with 13 bases between. Per germline, CDR1 SGHKS and CDR2 YYEKEE (reference sequence). The CDR3 contains 15 residues.

This clonotype was found a few times. V and J are TRBV10-1 and TRBJ2-7, with 9 bases matching TRBD1. Trimming took 8 bases from V and 5 from J; bases not matched to a gene: 10. The length of the CDR3 is 14 residues. CDR1 and CDR2 (germline): WNHNN, SYGVQD (reference sequence). CDR3 residues: CASGGTGGSDEQYV. CDR3 coding DNA: TGCGCCAGCGGAGGCACAGGGGGCAGCGACGAGCAGTACGTC.

The table lists this clonotype with many counts. The rearrangement links TRBV6-2 or TRBV6-3 to TRBJ2-5; D is undetermined. The ends were cut back, 2 bases at V and 1 base at J, with 5 bases in the middle. This CDR3 contains 13 residues. The germline gives CDR1 MNHEY, CDR2 SVGEGT. The CDR3 sequence: CASSYEVQETQYF. CDR3 nucleotides: TGTGCCAGCAGTTACGAGGTCCAAGAGACCCAGTACTTC.

This clonotype was picked up many times. The chain recombines TRBV4-1 with TRBJ2-1; 9 nucleotides match TRBD2. The J segment lost 4 bases and the V segment lost 1 base, leaving 5 bases of the junction unmatched. The CDR3 has 16 amino acids. The germline CDR1 and CDR2 sequences are MGHRA and YSYEKL. DNA for the CDR3: TGCGCCAGCAGCCAAGGGGGTAGCGGGGGATACAATGAGCAGTTCTTC. Its protein product is CASSQGGSGGYNEQFF.

This clonotype was counted ten times or more. The chain links TRBV29-1 to TRBJ1-1; D remains unclear. This CDR3 has 13 amino acids. V was shortened by 3 bases and J by 5 bases, with 13 bases between the two germline ends. Germline V lookup: CDR1 SQVTM, CDR2 ANQGSEA. The CDR3 is CSVDLIGGTEAFF. CDR3 DNA sequence: TGCAGCGTTGATTTAATTGGTGGTACTGAAGCTTTCTTT.

The genes are TRBV18 and TRBJ1-4; the match to TRBD1 covers 9 bases. Germline CDR1 KGHSH, CDR2 LQKENI. The CDR3 is 15 amino acids. Trimming at V came to 4 bases and at J to 2 bases, leaving 2 bases not matched to a gene. The CDR3 region has the DNA TGTGCCAGCTCACGAACAGGGGGCACTAATGAAAAACTGTTTTTT. It is translated as CASSRTGGTNEKLFF.

This clonotype was picked up many times. The gene calls are TRBV29-1 and TRBJ2-1; TRBD1 or TRBD2 may be the D gene (5 bases each). Trimming removed 3 bases at V and 8 bases at J, with 14 bases between. Germline assignment: CDR1 SQVTM and CDR2 ANQGSEA. The CDR3 spans 13 residues. CDR3 in amino acids: CSVDEGLVDEQFF. CDR3 coding DNA: TGCAGCGTTGACGAGGGGTTAGTCGATGAGCAGTTCTTC.

The rearrangement links TRBV5-1 to TRBJ2-7; 9 bases are a match to TRBD2. The CDR3 length is 12 residues. V trimming: 7 bases; J trimming: 6 bases; junction bases outside the gene matches: 5. Germline values: CDR1 SGHRS, CDR2 YFSETQ. The DNA for the CDR3 is TGCGCCAGCTTCTTAGCGGGAGCCGAGCAGTACTTC. Protein product: CASFLAGAEQYF.

The DNA for the CDR3 is TGTGCCAGCAGGGTAGATACCGGGGAGCTGTTTTTT. Translation: CASRVDTGELFF. This rearrangement joins TRBV4-2 to TRBJ2-2, with D hard to call. The germline gives CDR1 LGHNA, CDR2 YNFKEQ. This CDR3 has 12 residues. Trimming took 6 bases from V and 5 from J, leaving 7 bases between them.

The chain combines TRBV15 with TRBJ2-3; the D gene is possibly TRBD1 (6 bases). Germline CDR1 and CDR2: LNHNV and YYDKDF (reference sequence). CDR3 length: 14 amino acids. Trimming shortened V by 7 bases and J by 6 bases, and 17 bases separated the two germline ends. The CDR3 DNA follows: TGTGCCACCAACCAAGGACTGGGGGCGGATACGCAGTATTTT. This codes for CATNQGLGADTQYF.

V is TRBV12-3 or TRBV12-4 and J is TRBJ2-7, with D possibly TRBD2 on 5 matching bases. The CDR3 loop spans 13 amino acids. Trimming took off 6 bases at V and 3 bases at J, with 12 bases between the two ends. The CDR3 region has the DNA TGTGCCAGCAGCCACGGACGGGGCTACGAGCAGTACGTC. Protein: CASSHGRGYEQYV.

This clonotype has at least ten counts. The V gene is TRBV25-1, the J gene TRBJ2-2, with 8 bases matching TRBD1. The junction had 5 bases not matched to a gene; V was cut back by 2 bases and J by 3 bases. This CDR3 is 16 amino acids long. Germline V lookup: CDR1 MGHDK, CDR2 SYGVNS. The CDR3 loop reads CASSEPDRDHTGELFF. CDR3 nucleotides: TGTGCCAGCAGTGAACCGGACAGGGACCACACCGGGGAGCTGTTTTTT.

The chain is built from TRBV6-5 and TRBJ2-2; either TRBD1 or TRBD2 may supply D (6 bases each). Trimming took 2 bases from V and 7 from J, leaving 20 bases between them. Germline-derived CDR1 and CDR2 are MNHEY and SVGAGI. The CDR3 contains 17 residues. CDR3 residues: CASSYGWQGRYGGELFF. CDR3 nucleotide sequence: TGTGCCAGCAGTTACGGGTGGCAGGGGAGGTACGGCGGGGAGCTGTTTTTT.

This clonotype was detected ten times or more. This chain uses TRBV7-2 with TRBJ2-1; no clear D gene. The CDR3 extends over 12 amino acids. V lost 3 bases, J lost 12 bases, and 12 bases lay in between. Germline CDR1 and CDR2: SGHTA and FQGNSA. DNA of the CDR3: TGTGCCAGCAGCTTTATATGGCCGCGGCAGTTCTTC. Translation gives CASSFIWPRQFF.

This clonotype has at least ten counts. The chain has TRBV11-2 and TRBJ2-2, with 14 bases lining up with TRBD2. CDR1 and CDR2 from the germline V gene are SGHAT and FQNNGV. This CDR3 is built from 18 residues. V shed 5 bases, J shed 7 bases, and the junction held 12 bases outside the gene matches. CDR3 region: CASSPPIGLAGGNGELFF. The DNA for the CDR3 is TGTGCCAGCAGCCCCCCCATCGGACTAGCGGGGGGAAACGGGGAGCTGTTTTTT.

This clonotype was recorded at least ten times. The rearrangement links TRBV12-3 or TRBV12-4 to TRBJ1-5; no firm D call. Trimming left V 4 bases short and J 3 bases short, with 4 bases between. The CDR3 is 12 residues long. CDR3 nucleotides: TGTGCCAGCAGTTCGAACAATCAGCCCCAGCATTTT. Protein sequence: CASSSNNQPQHF.

The J gene is TRBJ2-1, the V gene TRBV7-9; possible D gene TRBD1, 6 bases. Looked up from germline, CDR1 is SEHNR and CDR2 is FQNEAQ (reference sequence). Between the trimmed V and J ends, which lost 5 bases and 5 bases, there was a span of 16 bases. CDR3 length: 15 residues. The CDR3 spells CASSPIGGTHNEQFF. DNA for the CDR3: TGTGCCAGCAGCCCCATTGGGGGCACCCACAATGAGCAGTTCTTC.

This clonotype showed up many times. The V gene is TRBV24-1, the J gene TRBJ2-1; no clear D. The CDR3 is 13 amino acids. With 0 bases removed from V and 8 bases from J, the gap between germline ends came to 7 bases. Looked up from germline, CDR1 is KGHDR and CDR2 is SFDVKD. CDR3 amino acids: CATSDLGLDEQFF. The CDR3 DNA is TGTGCCACCAGTGATTTGGGGTTGGATGAGCAGTTCTTC.

This rearrangement joins TRBV7-8 to TRBJ2-3, with 7 bases that match TRBD1. Germline CDR1 is SGHVS and CDR2 is FQNEAQ. The CDR3 contains 15 residues. Unmatched junction bases numbered 8, after V lost 4 bases and J lost 4 bases. The DNA for the CDR3 is TGTGCCAGCAGCTCCCCGGGACAGCCAGCAGATACGCAGTATTTT. Translation: CASSSPGQPADTQYF.

This clonotype was counted at least ten times. V gene TRBV2 combines with J gene TRBJ2-7; D ambiguous. Germline CDR1 SNHLY, CDR2 FYNNEI. The CDR3 has 14 amino acids. Trimming stripped 2 bases from V and 10 bases from J, with 18 bases between. For the CDR3, the DNA is TGTGCCAGCAGTGAATATAAGGCAGTTCTTGAACAGTACGTC. Amino acid sequence: CASSEYKAVLEQYV.

This chain uses TRBV27 with TRBJ2-2, with D tentatively TRBD2 (6 bases). The germline V and J ends were trimmed by 6 bases and 4 bases, with 12 bases remaining between them. CDR1 and CDR2 from the germline V gene are MNHEY and SMNVEV (reference sequence). This CDR3 spans 14 amino acids. The CDR3 loop is CASSPDYGTGELFF. The CDR3 DNA reads as TGTGCCAGCAGCCCGGACTATGGCACCGGGGAGCTGTTTTTT.

V is TRBV12-3 or TRBV12-4 and J is TRBJ2-3; the match to TRBD2 covers 9 bases. J was trimmed by 4 bases and V by 1 base; bases with no gene match: 18. The CDR3 is 20 amino acids. CDR3 DNA sequence: TGTGCCAGCAGTTTAGACGGACTAGCGTGGGGTGGATTGGACCCAGATACGCAGTATTTT. This codes for CASSLDGLAWGGLDPDTQYF.

This clonotype was counted many times. This rearrangement joins TRBV20-1 to TRBJ1-6, with TRBD1 identical over 8 bases. CDR3 length equals 15 residues. V lost 5 bases, J lost 9 bases, and 12 bases stayed unmatched. The germline V gene has CDR1 DFQATT and CDR2 SNEGSKA (reference sequence). The CDR3 spells CSADSTGEGSSPLHF. CDR3 nucleotides: TGCAGTGCTGACTCGACAGGGGAGGGTAGTTCACCCCTCCACTTT.

This clonotype was recorded many times. V and J are TRBV29-1 and TRBJ1-1; 9 bases line up with TRBD1. V was clipped by 6 bases and J by 5 bases; unmatched bases: 4. Germline-derived CDR1 and CDR2 are SQVTM and ANQGSEA. This CDR3 has 12 amino acids. The CDR3 region is CSVDRGGTEAFF. DNA for the CDR3: TGCAGCGTCGACAGGGGGGGAACTGAAGCTTTCTTT.